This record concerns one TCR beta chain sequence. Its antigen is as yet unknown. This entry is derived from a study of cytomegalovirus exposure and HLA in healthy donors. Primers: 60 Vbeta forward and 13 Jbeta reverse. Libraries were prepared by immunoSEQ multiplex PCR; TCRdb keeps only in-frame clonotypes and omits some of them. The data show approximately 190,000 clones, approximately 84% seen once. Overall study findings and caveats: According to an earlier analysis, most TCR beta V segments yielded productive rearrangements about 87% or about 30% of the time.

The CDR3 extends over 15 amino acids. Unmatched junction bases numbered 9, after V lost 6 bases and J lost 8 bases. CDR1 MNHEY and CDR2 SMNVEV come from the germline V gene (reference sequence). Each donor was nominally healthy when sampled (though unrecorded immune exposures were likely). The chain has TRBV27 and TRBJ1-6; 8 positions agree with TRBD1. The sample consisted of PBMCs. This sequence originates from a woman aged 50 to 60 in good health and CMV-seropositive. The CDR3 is CASRMRTGQDSPLHF. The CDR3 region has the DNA TGTGCCAGCAGGATGAGGACAGGGCAGGATTCACCCCTCCACTTT.